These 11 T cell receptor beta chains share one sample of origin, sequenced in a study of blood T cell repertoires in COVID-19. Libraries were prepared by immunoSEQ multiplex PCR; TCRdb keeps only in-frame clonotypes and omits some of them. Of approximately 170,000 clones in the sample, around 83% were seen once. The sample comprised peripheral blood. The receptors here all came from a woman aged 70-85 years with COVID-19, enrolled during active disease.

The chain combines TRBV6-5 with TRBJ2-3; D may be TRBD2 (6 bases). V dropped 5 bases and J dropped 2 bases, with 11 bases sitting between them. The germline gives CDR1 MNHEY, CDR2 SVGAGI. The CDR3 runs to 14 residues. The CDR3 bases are TGTGCCAGCAGTAAAAGACTAGACACAGATACGCAGTATTTT. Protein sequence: CASSKRLDTDTQYF.

The CDR3 loop is CSAAGFAGYTF. CDR3 DNA: TGCAGTGCTGCAGGCTTTGCTGGCTACACCTTC. The V and J genes are TRBV20-1 and TRBJ1-2, with no clear D. V was pared by 5 bases and J by 7 bases, with 11 bases between. The CDR3 runs 11 residues. CDR1 and CDR2 (germline): DFQATT, SNEGSKA (reference sequence).

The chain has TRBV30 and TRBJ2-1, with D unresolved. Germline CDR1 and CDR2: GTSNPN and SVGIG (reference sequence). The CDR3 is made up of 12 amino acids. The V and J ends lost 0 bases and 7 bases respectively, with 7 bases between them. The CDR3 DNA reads TGTGCCTGGAGTGTCACTGATAATGAGCAGTTCTTC. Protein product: CAWSVTDNEQFF.

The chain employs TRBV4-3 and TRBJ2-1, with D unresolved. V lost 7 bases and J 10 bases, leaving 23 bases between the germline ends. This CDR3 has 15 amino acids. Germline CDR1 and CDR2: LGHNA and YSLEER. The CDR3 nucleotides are TGCGCCAGCACCGCAACCGCCATCCGCCCGCAGGAGCAGTTCTTC. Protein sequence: CASTATAIRPQEQFF.

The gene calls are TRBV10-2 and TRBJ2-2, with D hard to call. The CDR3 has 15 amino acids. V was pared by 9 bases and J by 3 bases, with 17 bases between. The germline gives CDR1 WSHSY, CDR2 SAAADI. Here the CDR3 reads CASRYMGSYTGELFF. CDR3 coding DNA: TGCGCCAGTCGATACATGGGCTCCTACACCGGGGAGCTGTTTTTT.

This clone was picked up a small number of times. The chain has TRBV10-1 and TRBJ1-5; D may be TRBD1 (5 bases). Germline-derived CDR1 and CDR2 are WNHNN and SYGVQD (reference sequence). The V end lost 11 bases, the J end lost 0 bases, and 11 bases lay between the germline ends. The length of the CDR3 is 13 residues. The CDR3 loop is CAVNRYSNQPQHF. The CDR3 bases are TGCGCCGTGAACAGGTATAGCAATCAGCCCCAGCATTTT.

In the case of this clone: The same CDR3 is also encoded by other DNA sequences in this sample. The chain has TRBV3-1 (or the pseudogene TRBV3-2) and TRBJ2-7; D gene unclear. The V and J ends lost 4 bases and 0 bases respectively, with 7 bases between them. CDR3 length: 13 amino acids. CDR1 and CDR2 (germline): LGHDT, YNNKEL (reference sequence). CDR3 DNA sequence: TGTGCCAGCAGCCGAGGCAGCTCCTACGAGCAGTACTTC. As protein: CASSRGSSYEQYF.

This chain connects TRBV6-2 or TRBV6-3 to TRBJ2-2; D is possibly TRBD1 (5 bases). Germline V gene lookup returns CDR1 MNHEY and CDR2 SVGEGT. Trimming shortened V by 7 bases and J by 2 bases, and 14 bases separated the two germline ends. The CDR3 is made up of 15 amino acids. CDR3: CASNPGHRNTGELFF. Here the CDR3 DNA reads TGTGCCAGCAACCCAGGACATCGAAACACCGGGGAGCTGTTTTTT.

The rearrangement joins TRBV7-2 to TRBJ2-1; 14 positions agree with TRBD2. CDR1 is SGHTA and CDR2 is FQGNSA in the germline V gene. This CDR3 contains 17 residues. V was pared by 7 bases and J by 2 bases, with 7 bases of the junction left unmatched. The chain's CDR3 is CASTGTSGGGAYNEQFF. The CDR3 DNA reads TGTGCCAGCACCGGGACTAGCGGGGGTGGGGCCTACAATGAGCAGTTCTTC.

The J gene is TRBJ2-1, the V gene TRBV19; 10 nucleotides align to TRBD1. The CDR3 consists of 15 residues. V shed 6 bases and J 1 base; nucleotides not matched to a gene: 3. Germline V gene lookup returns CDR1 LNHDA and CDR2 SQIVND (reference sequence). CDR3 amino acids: CASSWTGGSYNEQFF. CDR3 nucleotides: TGTGCCAGTAGCTGGACAGGGGGATCCTACAATGAGCAGTTCTTC.

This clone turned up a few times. The CDR3, as DNA: TGTGCCAGCCGAAAGAGCGGGGCCCGTGAGCAGTACTTC. Its translation: CASRKSGAREQYF. This chain uses TRBV28 with TRBJ2-7; 7 bases are shared with TRBD2. Germline CDR1 MDHEN, CDR2 SYDVKM. The junction had 11 bases not matched to a gene; V was cut back by 8 bases and J by 7 bases. The CDR3 is made up of 13 amino acids.